Shown below are 24 T cell receptor beta chains from a single sample sequenced in a study of prognosis after radiotherapy for stage I lung cancer. Genomic DNA yielded TCR beta CDR3, amplified by two-round multiplex PCR. For every TRBV and TRBJ gene, a specific primer was used in first-round PCR. Each CDR3 protein gets one entry after TCRdb re-called the multiplex PCR reads with MiXCR. This sample has around 28,000 distinct CDR3 sequences, with 40% to 60% found just once. The input for sequencing was PBMCs, taken before or after stereotactic body radiation therapy (not recorded which). The receptor source for this set is a donor aged 50 or older with non-small cell lung cancer.

This clonotype came up many times. The V gene is TRBV19, the J gene TRBJ2-1; D gene unclear. CDR1 is LNHDA and CDR2 is SQIVND in the germline V gene (reference sequence). The V end was cut by 8 bases, the J end by 0 bases, with 14 bases between. CDR3 length equals 15 residues. CDR3: CASRPYTSSYNEQFF. In DNA form, the CDR3 reads TGTGCCAGTCGACCTTACACGAGCTCCTACAATGAGCAGTTCTTC.

The chain recombines TRBV20-1 with TRBJ2-3, with TRBD2 as a possible D gene (6 bases). The length of the CDR3 is 14 residues. V lost 6 bases and J lost 0, with 13 bases in between. The V gene's germline CDR1 is DFQATT and CDR2 SNEGSKA (reference sequence). CDR3 sequence (DNA): TGCAGTGCCCCTCCCAGCGGGAGCACAGATACGCAGTATTTT. Protein: CSAPPSGSTDTQYF.

The chain links TRBV2 to TRBJ2-7; D unclear. The CDR3 totals 14 residues. V was pared by 6 bases and J by 2 bases, with 14 bases between. Per germline, CDR1 SNHLY and CDR2 FYNNEI. This chain's CDR3 is CASRPSGSPYEQYF. CDR3 coding DNA: TGTGCCAGCAGGCCCTCCGGCAGTCCCTACGAGCAGTACTTC.

The rearrangement uses TRBV20-1 and TRBJ1-4; D is unresolved. This CDR3 comprises 11 residues. Germline loops: CDR1 DFQATT, CDR2 SNEGSKA (reference sequence). Here the CDR3 reads CSGGDLEKLFF. As DNA, the CDR3 is TGCAGCGGCGGGGATTTGGAAAAACTGTTTTTT.

This clonotype was seen ten or more times. This rearrangement joins TRBV7-2 to TRBJ1-1; unclear D gene. CDR1 is SGHTA, CDR2 FQGNSA, per germline. V dropped 0 bases and J dropped 1 base, with 9 bases sitting between them. CDR3 length: 15 residues. The CDR3 protein is CASSLAVAGNTEAFF. CDR3 sequence (DNA): TGTGCCAGCAGCTTAGCGGTGGCGGGGAACACTGAAGCTTTCTTT. Full variable domain (remainder filled in from reference TRBV7-2 and TRBJ1-1): GAGVSQSPSNKVTEKGKDVELRCDPISGHTALYWYRQSLGQGLEFLIYFQGNSAPDKSGLPSDRFSAERTGGSVSTLTIQRTQQEDSAVYLCASSLAVAGNTEAFFGQGTRLTVV.

The V and J genes are TRBV6-1 and TRBJ2-3, with 9 positions matching TRBD1. The germline gives CDR1 MNHNS, CDR2 SASEGT. V shed 6 bases and J 3 bases; nucleotides not matched to a gene: 13. This CDR3 region has 17 residues. The CDR3 spells CASRTMTGGGMTDTQYF. Here the CDR3 DNA reads TGTGCCAGCAGAACAATGACAGGGGGGGGAATGACAGATACGCAGTATTTT.

The J gene is TRBJ2-2, the V gene TRBV12-3 or TRBV12-4; D could derive from TRBD1 or TRBD2 (5 bases each). The CDR3 is made up of 14 amino acids. The germline V and J ends were trimmed by 8 bases and 7 bases, with 17 bases remaining between them. This CDR3 reads CASEQVLGSGELFF. For the CDR3, the DNA is TGTGCCAGCGAACAGGTCCTGGGGAGCGGGGAGCTGTTTTTT.

In regard to this clonotype: With a far larger clone one base away, a read error is the likely cause. This chain connects TRBV11-3 to TRBJ1-2, with D perhaps TRBD1 (5 bases). The CDR3 length is 15 residues. CDR1 is SGHNT and CDR2 is YENEEA in the germline V gene. The CDR3 is CASSQYPTANYGYTF. The CDR3 DNA reads as TGCGCCAGCAGCCAATATCCGACAGCTAACTATGGCTACACCTTC.

This clonotype was seen at least ten times. The V gene is TRBV6-1, the J gene TRBJ1-2; D unresolved. The V and J ends lost 6 bases and 2 bases respectively, with 10 bases between them. Germline assignment: CDR1 MNHNS and CDR2 SASEGT. The CDR3 covers 13 residues. The DNA for the CDR3 is TGTGCCAGCAGACTGGACGCCAACTATGGCTACACCTTC. This encodes CASRLDANYGYTF.

This sequence joins TRBV12-3 or TRBV12-4 and TRBJ2-7, with TRBD2 identical over 8 bases. The CDR3 runs to 14 residues. V dropped 3 bases and J dropped 6; count of bases not matched to a gene: 7. DNA for the CDR3: TGTGCCAGCAGTTTGTACGGGAGGGTTTCCGAGCAGTACTTC. This encodes CASSLYGRVSEQYF.

This clonotype appeared many times. The rearrangement uses TRBV7-9 and TRBJ1-1, with 8 bases identical to TRBD1. The V gene's germline CDR1 is SEHNR and CDR2 FQNEAQ (reference sequence). With V trimmed by 5 bases and J by 0 bases, 8 bases remained unmatched. The CDR3 is made up of 16 amino acids. The CDR3: CASSRTGMGMNTEAFF. In nucleotides, the CDR3 is TGTGCCAGCAGCAGGACAGGGATGGGAATGAACACTGAAGCTTTCTTT.

The chain couples TRBV11-3 to TRBJ2-7, with D unresolved. The CDR3 totals 12 residues. Germline CDR1 is SGHNT and CDR2 is YENEEA. With 5 bases removed from V and 4 bases from J, the gap between germline ends came to 9 bases. The CDR3 loop is CASSPGDYEQYF. The CDR3 nucleotides read TGTGCCAGCAGCCCCGGAGATTACGAGCAGTACTTC.

The chain has TRBV19 and TRBJ2-2; 8 bases align to TRBD2. The V gene end was trimmed by 3 bases and the J gene end by 5 bases; junction bases not matched to a gene: 8. Per the germline V gene, CDR1 is LNHDA and CDR2 is SQIVND (reference sequence). The CDR3 sequence is 16 residues long. The CDR3, as DNA: TGTGCCAGTAGTATTCAAGCGGGAGACGGGACCGGGGAGCTGTTTTTT. The encoded protein is CASSIQAGDGTGELFF.

The chain joins TRBV27 to TRBJ2-1, with 8 bases fitting TRBD2. Germline V gene data show CDR1 as MNHEY and CDR2 as SMNVEV (reference sequence). The CDR3 is 16 residues long. Trimming at V came to 5 bases and at J to 1 base, leaving 7 bases not matched to a gene. This CDR3 is CASSPSAGESYNEQFF. As DNA, the CDR3 is TGTGCCAGCAGTCCATCAGCGGGAGAATCCTACAATGAGCAGTTCTTC.

This chain joins TRBV6-2 or TRBV6-3 and TRBJ2-3; no firm D call. Trimming removed 3 bases at V and 2 bases at J, with 12 bases between. Germline V gene lookup returns CDR1 MNHEY and CDR2 SVGEGT. This CDR3 is built from 15 residues. This CDR3 reads CASSYALGITDTQYF. The CDR3 DNA reads TGTGCCAGCAGTTATGCTTTGGGGATCACAGATACGCAGTATTTT.

This clonotype was found many times. V and J are TRBV7-2 and TRBJ1-1; D perhaps matches TRBD1 (5 bases). Germline V gene sequence: CDR1 SGHTA, CDR2 FQGNSA. V shed 5 bases and J shed 1 base, with 11 bases lying between them. The CDR3 extends over 14 amino acids. CDR3 loop: CASSPGAANTEAFF. The CDR3 DNA reads as TGTGCCAGCAGCCCCGGGGCAGCGAACACTGAAGCTTTCTTT.

By frequency in the sample, this clonotype is medium-sized. The chain couples TRBV5-1 to TRBJ1-2; D not certain. Trimming shortened V by 2 bases and J by 5 bases, and 7 bases separated the two germline ends. CDR1 and CDR2 from the germline V gene are SGHRS and YFSETQ. CDR3 size: 12 residues. The CDR3 sequence is CASSFLGYGYTF. DNA for the CDR3: TGCGCCAGCAGCTTTTTGGGGTATGGCTACACCTTC.

This chain connects TRBV5-1 to TRBJ1-2; D ambiguous. Germline V lookup: CDR1 SGHRS, CDR2 YFSETQ. The CDR3 length is 14 residues. Trimming removed 4 bases at V and 7 bases at J, with 17 bases between. The CDR3 here is CASSPDSWKFGYTF. The DNA of the CDR3 is TGCGCCAGCAGCCCAGATTCATGGAAGTTTGGCTACACCTTC. Full variable domain (rest looked up from reference TRBV5-1 and TRBJ1-2): KAGVTQTPRYLIKTRGQQVTLSCSPISGHRSVSWYQQTPGQGLQFLFEYFSETQRNKGNFPGRFSGRQFSNSRSEMNVSTLELGDSALYLCASSPDSWKFGYTFGSGTRLTVV.

The V call is TRBV6-2 or TRBV6-3, the J call TRBJ1-2; no definite D call. This CDR3 comprises 13 residues. V lost 11 bases and J lost 2, with 15 bases in between. Per the germline V gene, CDR1 is MNHEY and CDR2 is SVGEGT. CDR3 DNA sequence: TGTGCCGGGCTAAGCAGCTTAAACTATGGCTACACCTTC. This codes for CAGLSSLNYGYTF.

This clonotype was counted only a few times. The V call is TRBV11-2, the J call TRBJ2-5; TRBD2 might be the D (5 bases). The CDR3 sequence is 15 residues long. The V and J ends lost 5 bases and 1 base respectively, with 14 bases between them. The V gene's germline CDR1 is SGHAT and CDR2 FQNNGV. The CDR3, as DNA: TGTGCCAGCAGCCCCCTTTGTGCGGGCCAAGAGACCCAGTACTTC. As protein: CASSPLCAGQETQYF.

About this clonotype itself: It may be a read error: a sequence one base away is much more abundant. This chain links TRBV3-1 with TRBJ2-5, with D possibly matching TRBD2 (5 bases). Germline V gene sequence: CDR1 LGHDT, CDR2 YNNKEL (reference sequence). The length of the CDR3 is 13 residues. V lost 8 bases and J lost 7, with 17 bases in between. CDR3 amino acids: CASCTSEVGTQYF. CDR3 coding DNA: TGTGCCAGCTGCACTAGTGAGGTGGGGACCCAGTACTTC.

This clonotype was seen many times. The chain has TRBV20-1 and TRBJ2-7, with TRBD2 matching over 8 bases. CDR3 length equals 14 residues. V lost 0 bases, J lost 6 bases, and 7 bases stayed unmatched. The germline V gene has CDR1 DFQATT and CDR2 SNEGSKA (reference sequence). In DNA form, the CDR3 reads TGCAGTGCTAGAGATAGAAGCGGGAGTCCCGAGCAGTACTTC. Translating gives CSARDRSGSPEQYF.

Many counts were recorded for this clonotype. The chain recombines TRBV5-8 with TRBJ1-4, with TRBD1 identical over 9 bases. The ends lost 3 bases at V and 7 bases at J; junction bases unmatched: 4. Germline V CDR1 and CDR2: SGHTS, YDEGEE. This CDR3 is 14 amino acids long. The CDR3 DNA reads TGTGCCAGCAGCTACAGGGGGCCGGGTGAAAAACTGTTTTTT. Its translation: CASSYRGPGEKLFF.

The genes are TRBV20-1 and TRBJ2-3; D remains unclear. This CDR3 contains 12 residues. Germline CDR1 reads DFQATT; CDR2 reads SNEGSKA (reference sequence). Deletions cut 4 bases from V and 4 bases from J, with 9 bases between. In nucleotides, the CDR3 is TGCAGTGCTACTTTCTGGGCAGATACGCAGTATTTT. It codes for CSATFWADTQYF.